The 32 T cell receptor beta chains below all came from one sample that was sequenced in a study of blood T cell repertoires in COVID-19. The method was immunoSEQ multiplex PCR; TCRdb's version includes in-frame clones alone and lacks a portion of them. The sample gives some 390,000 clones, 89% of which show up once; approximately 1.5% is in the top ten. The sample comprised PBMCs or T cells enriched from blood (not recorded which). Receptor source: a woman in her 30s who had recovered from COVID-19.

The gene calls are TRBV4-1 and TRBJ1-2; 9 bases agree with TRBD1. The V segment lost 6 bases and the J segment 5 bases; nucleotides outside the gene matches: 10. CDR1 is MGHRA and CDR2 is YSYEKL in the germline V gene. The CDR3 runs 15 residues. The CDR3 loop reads CASSRRDRVVYGYTF. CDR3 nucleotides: TGCGCCAGCAGTCGCCGGGACAGGGTCGTTTATGGCTACACCTTC.

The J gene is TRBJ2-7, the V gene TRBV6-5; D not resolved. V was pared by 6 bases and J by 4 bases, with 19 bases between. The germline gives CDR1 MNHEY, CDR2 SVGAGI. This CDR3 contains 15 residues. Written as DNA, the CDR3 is TGTGCCAGCAGGACTGACCAAGCATACAATTACGAGCAGTACTTC. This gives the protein CASRTDQAYNYEQYF.

CDR3 sequence (DNA): TGCGCCAGCAGCTTGGTAGGGGGGACAGACCCCTACGAGCAGTACTTC. Its translation: CASSLVGGTDPYEQYF. The rearrangement uses TRBV5-1 and TRBJ2-7, with D maybe TRBD1 (7 bases). CDR3 length: 16 residues. Between the trimmed V and J ends, which lost 0 bases and 2 bases, there was a span of 15 bases. Per germline, CDR1 SGHRS and CDR2 YFSETQ.

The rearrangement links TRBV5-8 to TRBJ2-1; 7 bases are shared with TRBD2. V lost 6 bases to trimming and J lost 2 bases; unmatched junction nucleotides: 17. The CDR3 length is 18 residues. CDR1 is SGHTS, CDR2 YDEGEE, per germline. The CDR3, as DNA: TGTGCCAGCACGGGGGTGATAAGAGCGGGGAGCCCCTACAATGAGCAGTTCTTC. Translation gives CASTGVIRAGSPYNEQFF.

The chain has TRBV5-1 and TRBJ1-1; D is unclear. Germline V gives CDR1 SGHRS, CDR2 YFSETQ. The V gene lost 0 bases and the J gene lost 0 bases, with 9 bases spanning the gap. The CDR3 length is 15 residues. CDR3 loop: CASSLVTTMNTEAFF. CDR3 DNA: TGCGCCAGCAGCTTGGTGACAACAATGAACACTGAAGCTTTCTTT.

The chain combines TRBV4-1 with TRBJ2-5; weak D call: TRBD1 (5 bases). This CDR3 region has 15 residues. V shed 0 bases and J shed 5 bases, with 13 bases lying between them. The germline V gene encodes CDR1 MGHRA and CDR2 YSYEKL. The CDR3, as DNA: TGCGCCAGCAGCCAAGATATCCAGGGTGCCGAGACCCAGTACTTC. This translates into CASSQDIQGAETQYF.

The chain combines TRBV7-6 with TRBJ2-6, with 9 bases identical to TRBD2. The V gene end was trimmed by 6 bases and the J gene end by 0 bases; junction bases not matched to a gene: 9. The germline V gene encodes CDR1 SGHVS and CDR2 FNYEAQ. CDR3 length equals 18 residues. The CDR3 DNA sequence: TGTGCCAGCAGGCCCACTAGCGGGCCAGCCTCTGGGGCCAACGTCCTGACTTTC. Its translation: CASRPTSGPASGANVLTF. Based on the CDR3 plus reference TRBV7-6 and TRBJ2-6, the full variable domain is GAGVSQSPRYKVTKRGQDVALRCDPISGHVSLYWYRQALGQGPEFLTYFNYEAQQDKSGLPNDRFSAERPEGSISTLTIQRTEQRDSAMYRCASRPTSGPASGANVLTFGAGSRLTVL.

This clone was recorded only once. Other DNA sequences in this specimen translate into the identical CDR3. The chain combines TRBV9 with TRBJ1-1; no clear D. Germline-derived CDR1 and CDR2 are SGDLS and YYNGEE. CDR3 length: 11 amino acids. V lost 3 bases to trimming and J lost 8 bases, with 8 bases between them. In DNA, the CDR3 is TGTGCCAGCAGCGCCGGGAGAGAAGCTTTCTTT. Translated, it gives CASSAGREAFF.

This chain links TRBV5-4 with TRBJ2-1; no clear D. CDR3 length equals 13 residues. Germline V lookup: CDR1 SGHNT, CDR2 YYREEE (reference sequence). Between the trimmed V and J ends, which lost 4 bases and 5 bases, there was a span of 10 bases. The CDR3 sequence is CASSPQLNNEQFF. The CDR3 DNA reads TGTGCCAGCAGCCCCCAACTTAACAATGAGCAGTTCTTC.

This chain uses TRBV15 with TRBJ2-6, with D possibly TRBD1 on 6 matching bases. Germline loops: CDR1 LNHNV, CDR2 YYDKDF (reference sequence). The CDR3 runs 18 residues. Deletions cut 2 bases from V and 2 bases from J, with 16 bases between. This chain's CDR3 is CATSRRGTTGTGANVLTF. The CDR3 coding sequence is TGTGCCACCAGCAGAAGAGGAACGACAGGCACTGGGGCCAACGTCCTGACTTTC.

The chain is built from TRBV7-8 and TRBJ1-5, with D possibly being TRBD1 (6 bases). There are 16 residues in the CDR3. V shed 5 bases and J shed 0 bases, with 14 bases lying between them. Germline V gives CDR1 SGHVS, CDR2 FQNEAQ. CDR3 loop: CASSLGTKYSNQPQHF. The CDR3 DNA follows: TGTGCCAGCAGCCTTGGGACAAAATATAGCAATCAGCCCCAGCATTTT.

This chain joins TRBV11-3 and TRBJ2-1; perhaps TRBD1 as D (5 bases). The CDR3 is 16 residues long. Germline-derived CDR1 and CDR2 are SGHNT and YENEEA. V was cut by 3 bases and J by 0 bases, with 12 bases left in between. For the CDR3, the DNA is TGTGCCAGCAGCTTCCGACAGTCGAGCTCCTACAATGAGCAGTTCTTC. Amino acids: CASSFRQSSSYNEQFF.

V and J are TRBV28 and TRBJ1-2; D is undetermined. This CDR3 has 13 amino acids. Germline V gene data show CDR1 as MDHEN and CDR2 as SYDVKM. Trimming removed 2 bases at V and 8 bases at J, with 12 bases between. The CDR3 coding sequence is TGTGCCAGCAGTTTAATGTCCGGGAAAGGCTACACCTTC. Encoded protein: CASSLMSGKGYTF.

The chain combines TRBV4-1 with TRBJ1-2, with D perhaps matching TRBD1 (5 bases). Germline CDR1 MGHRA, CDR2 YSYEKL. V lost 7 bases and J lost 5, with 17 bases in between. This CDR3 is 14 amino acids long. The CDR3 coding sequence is TGCGCCAGCAATCCTAGGGGTGACTTATATGGCTACACCTTC. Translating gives CASNPRGDLYGYTF.

CDR3 in amino acids: CASSVFSGKQETQYF. CDR3 DNA: TGTGCCAGCAGTGTCTTTAGCGGGAAACAAGAGACCCAGTACTTC. The chain recombines TRBV2 with TRBJ2-5, with 8 bases that match TRBD2. The trim removed 4 bases at V and 2 bases at J, leaving 6 bases unmatched. CDR3 size: 15 residues. Germline V CDR1 and CDR2: SNHLY, FYNNEI.

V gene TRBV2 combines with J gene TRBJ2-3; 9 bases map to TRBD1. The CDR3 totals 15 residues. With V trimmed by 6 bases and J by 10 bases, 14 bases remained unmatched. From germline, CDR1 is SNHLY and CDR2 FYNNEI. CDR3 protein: CASRNTGTGSLAQYF. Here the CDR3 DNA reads TGTGCCAGCAGAAACACCGGGACAGGGAGTTTGGCGCAGTATTTT.

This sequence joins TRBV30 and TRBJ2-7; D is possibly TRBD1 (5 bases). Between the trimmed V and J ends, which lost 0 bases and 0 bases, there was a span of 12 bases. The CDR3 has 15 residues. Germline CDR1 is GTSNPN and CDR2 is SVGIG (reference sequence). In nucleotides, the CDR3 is TGTGCCTGGAGTGTGGGGCGCAAGAGCTCCTACGAGCAGTACTTC. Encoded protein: CAWSVGRKSSYEQYF.

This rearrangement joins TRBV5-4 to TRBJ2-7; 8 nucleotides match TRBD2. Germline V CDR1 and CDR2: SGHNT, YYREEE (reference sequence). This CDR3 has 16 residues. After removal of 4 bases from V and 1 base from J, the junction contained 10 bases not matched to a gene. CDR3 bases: TGTGCCAGCAGCGCGGGGGGCGCAGCATATTCCTACGAGCAGTACTTC. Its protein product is CASSAGGAAYSYEQYF. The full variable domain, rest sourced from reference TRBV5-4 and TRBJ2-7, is ETGVTQSPTHLIKTRGQQVTLRCSSQSGHNTVSWYQQALGQGPQFIFQYYREEENGRGNFPPRFSGLQFPNYSSELNVNALELDDSALYLCASSAGGAAYSYEQYFGPGTRLTVT.

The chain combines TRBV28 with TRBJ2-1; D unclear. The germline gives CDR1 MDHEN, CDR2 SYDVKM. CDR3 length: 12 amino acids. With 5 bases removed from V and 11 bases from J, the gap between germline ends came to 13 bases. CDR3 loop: CASSGTVFQQFF. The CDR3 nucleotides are TGTGCCAGCAGTGGAACAGTGTTCCAGCAGTTCTTC.

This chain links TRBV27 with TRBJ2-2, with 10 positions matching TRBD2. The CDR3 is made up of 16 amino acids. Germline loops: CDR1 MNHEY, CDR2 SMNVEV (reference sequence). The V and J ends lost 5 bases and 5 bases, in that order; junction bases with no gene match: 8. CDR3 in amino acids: CASSPLTSGITGELFF. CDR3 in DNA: TGTGCCAGCAGTCCGCTAACTAGCGGGATTACCGGGGAGCTGTTTTTT.

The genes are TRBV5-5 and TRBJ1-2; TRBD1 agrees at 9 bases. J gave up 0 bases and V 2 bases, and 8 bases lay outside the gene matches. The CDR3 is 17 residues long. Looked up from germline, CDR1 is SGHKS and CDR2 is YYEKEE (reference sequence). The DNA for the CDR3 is TGTGCCAGCAGCTTAACAGGGGGCGCAAGGACTAACTATGGCTACACCTTC. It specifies CASSLTGGARTNYGYTF.

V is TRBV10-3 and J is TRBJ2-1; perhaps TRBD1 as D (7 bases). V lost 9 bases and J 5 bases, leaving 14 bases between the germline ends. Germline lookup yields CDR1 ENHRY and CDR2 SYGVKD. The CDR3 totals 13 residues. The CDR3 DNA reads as TGTGCCATGACAGGGACTCGTAACAATGAGCAGTTCTTC. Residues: CAMTGTRNNEQFF.

CDR3 region: CAVPSGTSTDTQYF. In DNA form, the CDR3 reads TGCGCCGTGCCTAGCGGGACTAGCACAGATACGCAGTATTTT. The V call is TRBV10-1, the J call TRBJ2-3, with 9 bases that match TRBD2. The CDR3 covers 14 residues. The trim removed 11 bases at V and 0 bases at J, leaving 6 bases unmatched. Germline assignment: CDR1 WNHNN and CDR2 SYGVQD (reference sequence).

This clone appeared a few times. The CDR3 loop reads CASSLRDYNEQFF. The CDR3 bases are TGCGCCAGCAGCCTACGGGACTACAATGAGCAGTTCTTC. The gene calls are TRBV5-1 and TRBJ2-1; D possibly corresponds to TRBD2 (5 bases). The V gene lost 4 bases and the J gene lost 3 bases, with 8 bases spanning the gap. The CDR3 consists of 13 residues. Germline loops: CDR1 SGHRS, CDR2 YFSETQ.

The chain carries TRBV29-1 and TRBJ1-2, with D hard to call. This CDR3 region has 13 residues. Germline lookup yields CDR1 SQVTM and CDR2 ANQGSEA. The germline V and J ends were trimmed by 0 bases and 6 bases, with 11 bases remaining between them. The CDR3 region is CSVEESVLNGYTF. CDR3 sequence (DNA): TGCAGCGTTGAAGAATCGGTTTTGAATGGCTACACCTTC.

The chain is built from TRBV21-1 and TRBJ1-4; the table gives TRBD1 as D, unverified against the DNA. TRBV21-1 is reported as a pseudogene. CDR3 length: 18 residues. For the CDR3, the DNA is TGTGCCAGCAGCATGGAAAATTTCCCCGGGACAGGGTATGAAAAACTGTTTTTT. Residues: CASSMENFPGTGYEKLFF.

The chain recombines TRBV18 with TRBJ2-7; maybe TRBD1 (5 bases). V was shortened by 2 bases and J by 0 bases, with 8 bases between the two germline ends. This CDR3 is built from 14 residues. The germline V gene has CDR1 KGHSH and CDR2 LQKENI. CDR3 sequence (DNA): TGTGCCAGCTCACCAGGGGCGGCCTCCTACGAGCAGTACTTC. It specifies CASSPGAASYEQYF. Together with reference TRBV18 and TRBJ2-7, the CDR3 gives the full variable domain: NAGVMQNPRHLVRRRGQEARLRCSPMKGHSHVYWYRQLPEEGLKFMVYLQKENIIDESGMPKERFSAEFPKEGPSILRIQQVVRGDSAAYFCASSPGAASYEQYFGPGTRLTVT.

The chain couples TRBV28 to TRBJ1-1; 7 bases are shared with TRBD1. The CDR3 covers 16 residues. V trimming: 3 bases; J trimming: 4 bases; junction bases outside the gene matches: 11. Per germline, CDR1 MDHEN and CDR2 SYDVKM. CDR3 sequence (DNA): TGTGCCAGCAGTTTTTTTGGCTCGGCAGGGGGCACTGAAGCTTTCTTT. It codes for CASSFFGSAGGTEAFF.

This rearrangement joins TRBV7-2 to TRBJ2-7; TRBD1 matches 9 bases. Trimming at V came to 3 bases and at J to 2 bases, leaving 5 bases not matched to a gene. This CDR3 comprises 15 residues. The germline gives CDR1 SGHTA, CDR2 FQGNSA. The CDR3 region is CASSFTGTGTYEQYF. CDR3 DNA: TGTGCCAGCAGCTTCACCGGGACAGGGACCTACGAGCAGTACTTC. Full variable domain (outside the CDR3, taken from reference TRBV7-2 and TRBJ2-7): GAGVSQSPSNKVTEKGKDVELRCDPISGHTALYWYRQSLGQGLEFLIYFQGNSAPDKSGLPSDRFSAERTGGSVSTLTIQRTQQEDSAVYLCASSFTGTGTYEQYFGPGTRLTVT.

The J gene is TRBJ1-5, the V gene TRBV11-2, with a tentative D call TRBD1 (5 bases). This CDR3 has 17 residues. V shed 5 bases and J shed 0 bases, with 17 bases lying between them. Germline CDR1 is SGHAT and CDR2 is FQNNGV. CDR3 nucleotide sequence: TGTGCCAGCAGCAACACCGGACACATTGGTAGCAATCAGCCCCAGCATTTT. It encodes CASSNTGHIGSNQPQHF.

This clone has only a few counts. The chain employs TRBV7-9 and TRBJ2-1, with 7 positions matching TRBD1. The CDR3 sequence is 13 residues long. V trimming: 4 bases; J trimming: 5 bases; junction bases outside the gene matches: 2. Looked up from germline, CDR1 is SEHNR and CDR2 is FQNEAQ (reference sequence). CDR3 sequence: CASSSDRNNEQFF. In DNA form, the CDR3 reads TGTGCCAGCAGCTCGGACAGGAACAATGAGCAGTTCTTC.

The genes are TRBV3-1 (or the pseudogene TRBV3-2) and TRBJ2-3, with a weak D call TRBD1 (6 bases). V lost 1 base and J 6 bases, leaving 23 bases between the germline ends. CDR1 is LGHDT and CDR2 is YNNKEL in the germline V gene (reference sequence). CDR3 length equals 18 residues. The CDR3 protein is CASSQAKTGTKVSDTQYF. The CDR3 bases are TGTGCCAGCAGCCAAGCCAAAACCGGGACAAAGGTCTCCGATACGCAGTATTTT.